This T cell receptor (beta chain) emerged from a study of glioma-infiltrating T cells. Overall study context: Blood libraries targeted about 4.5- to 11-fold coverage of about one million T cells.

With regard to this clonotype: A much larger clonotype is one base distant, so this may be a read error.

Amplification of TCR alpha and beta CDR3 regions from RNA used iRepertoire nested multiplex PCR. TCRdb re-derived calls from the multiplex PCR reads in MiXCR, one entry per CDR3 protein. The sample includes roughly 350,000 distinct CDR3 sequences, around 38% of them seen just once. There are 13 residues in the CDR3. Germline V CDR1 and CDR2: MNHEY, SVGEGT. Trimming pared 1 base from V and 10 bases from J, leaving 11 bases between. Sequencing input: glioma tissue, nonneoplastic brain tissue, or PBMCs (not recorded which). This chain connects TRBV6-2 or TRBV6-3 to TRBJ2-1; D perhaps matches TRBD2 (6 bases). This receptor was identified in a human donor with low-grade glioma or glioblastoma, undergoing nonglioma brain surgery, or in good health (not recorded which). The CDR3 nucleotides read TGTGCCAGCAGTTACTTGGGGGGATACGAGCAGTTCTTC. Amino acids: CASSYLGGYEQFF.